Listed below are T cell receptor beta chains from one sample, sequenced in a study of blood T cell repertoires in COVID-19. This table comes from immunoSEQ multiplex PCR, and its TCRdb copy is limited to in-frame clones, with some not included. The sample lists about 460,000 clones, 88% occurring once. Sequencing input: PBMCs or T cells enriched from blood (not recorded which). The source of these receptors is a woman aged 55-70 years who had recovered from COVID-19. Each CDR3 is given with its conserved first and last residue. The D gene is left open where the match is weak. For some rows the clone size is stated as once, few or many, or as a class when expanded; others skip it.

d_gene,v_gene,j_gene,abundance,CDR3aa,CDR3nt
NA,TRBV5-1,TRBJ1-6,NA,CASSLGARSLVSPLHF,TGCGCCAGCAGCCTAGGGGCCCGATCTTTAGTCTCACCCCTCCACTTT
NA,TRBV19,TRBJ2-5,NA,CASSIGGVGKETQYF,TGTGCCAGTAGTATCGGCGGGGTCGGAAAAGAGACCCAGTACTTC
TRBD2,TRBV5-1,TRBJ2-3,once,CASSPGTSGGAADTQYF,TGCGCCAGCAGCCCCGGGACTAGCGGGGGGGCGGCAGATACGCAGTATTTT
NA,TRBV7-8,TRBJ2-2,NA,CASSRGHANTGELFF,TGTGCCAGCAGCCGAGGACACGCGAACACCGGGGAGCTGTTTTTT
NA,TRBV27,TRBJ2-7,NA,CASSLTAPISYEQYF,TGTGCCAGCAGCCTGACAGCCCCTATTTCCTACGAGCAGTACTTC
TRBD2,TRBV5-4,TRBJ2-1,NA,CASTAGGGNNEQFF,TGTGCCAGCACCGCGGGGGGCGGGAACAATGAGCAGTTCTTC
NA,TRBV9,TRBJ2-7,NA,CASSVSDQGEQYF,TGTGCCAGCAGCGTCTCCGACCAGGGCGAGCAGTACTTC
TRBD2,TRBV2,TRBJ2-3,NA,CASSEGTSEADTQYF,TGTGCCAGCAGTGAGGGGACTAGCGAGGCAGATACGCAGTATTTT
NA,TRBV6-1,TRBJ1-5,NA,CASSEAVSADQPQHF,TGTGCCAGCAGTGAAGCAGTCAGTGCGGATCAGCCCCAGCATTTT
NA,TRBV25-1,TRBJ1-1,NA,CASSESRGGGTEAFF,TGTGCCAGCAGTGAATCCCGAGGGGGGGGGACTGAAGCTTTCTTT
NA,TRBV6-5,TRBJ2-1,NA,CASSKTPMHEQFF,TGTGCCAGCAGTAAGACTCCCATGCATGAGCAGTTCTTC
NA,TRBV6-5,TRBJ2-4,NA,CASSTPTEQGPYF,TGTGCCAGCAGCACACCTACAGAGCAGGGTCCGTACTTC
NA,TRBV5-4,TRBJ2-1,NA,CASSFGGPLYNEQFF,TGTGCCAGCAGCTTCGGGGGGCCCTTATACAATGAGCAGTTCTTC
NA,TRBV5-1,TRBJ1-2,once,CASSLNSNYGYTF,TGCGCCAGCAGCTTGAACTCTAACTATGGCTACACCTTC
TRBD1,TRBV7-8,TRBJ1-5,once,CASSLGQGRRSNQPQHF,TGTGCCAGCAGCTTAGGACAGGGGAGGAGGAGCAATCAGCCCCAGCATTTT
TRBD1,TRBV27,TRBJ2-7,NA,CASSLNPGQGPYEQYF,TGTGCCAGCAGTTTAAATCCGGGACAGGGCCCCTACGAGCAGTACTTC
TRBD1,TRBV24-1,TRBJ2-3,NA,CATSDTTGTGGTDTQYF,TGTGCCACCAGTGACACAACTGGGACAGGAGGCACAGATACGCAGTATTTT
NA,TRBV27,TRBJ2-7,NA,CASTRTGTNEQYF,TGTGCCAGCACCCGAACAGGGACCAACGAGCAGTACTTC
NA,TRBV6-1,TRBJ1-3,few,CASSGDGQRSGNTIYF,TGTGCCAGCAGTGGTGACGGACAGCGCTCTGGAAACACCATATATTTT
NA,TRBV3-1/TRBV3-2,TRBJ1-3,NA,CASSLKTGGAGNTIYF,TGTGCCAGCAGCCTAAAGACGGGGGGTGCTGGAAACACCATATATTTT
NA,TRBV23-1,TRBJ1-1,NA,CASSQDREAFF,TGCGCCAGCAGTCAAGACAGGGAAGCTTTCTTT
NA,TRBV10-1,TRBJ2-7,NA,CASSERQGGEQYF,TGCGCCAGCAGTGAGCGCCAGGGAGGCGAGCAGTACTTC
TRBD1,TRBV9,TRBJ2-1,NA,CASSVADRSSYNEQFF,TGTGCCAGCAGCGTAGCGGACAGGAGCTCCTACAATGAGCAGTTCTTC
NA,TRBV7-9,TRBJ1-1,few,CASRELLLARTEAFF,TGTGCCAGCAGGGAGCTCCTTCTGGCTCGTACTGAAGCTTTCTTT
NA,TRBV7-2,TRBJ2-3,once,CASSLRPWAGASTDTQYF,TGTGCCAGCAGCTTGCGCCCCTGGGCGGGGGCTAGCACAGATACGCAGTATTTT
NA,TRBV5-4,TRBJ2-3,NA,CASSFDWGPGTDTQYF,TGTGCCAGCAGCTTTGATTGGGGTCCGGGAACAGATACGCAGTATTTT
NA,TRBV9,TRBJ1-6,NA,CASSRWEGSPLHF,TGTGCCAGTAGTAGGTGGGAGGGTTCACCCCTCCACTTT
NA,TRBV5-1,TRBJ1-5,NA,CASSLEGGNNQPQHF,TGCGCCAGCAGCTTAGAGGGAGGGAACAATCAGCCCCAGCATTTT
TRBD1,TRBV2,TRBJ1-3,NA,CASSIQGVKGNTIYF,TGTGCCAGCAGTATACAGGGGGTGAAGGGAAACACCATATATTTT
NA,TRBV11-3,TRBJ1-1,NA,CASSSSGQYTEAFF,TGTGCCAGCAGCTCCTCCGGACAGTACACTGAAGCTTTCTTT
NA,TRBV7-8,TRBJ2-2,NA,CASSYLNTGTAGELFF,TGTGCCAGCAGCTACCTCAACACGGGGACTGCGGGGGAGCTGTTTTTT
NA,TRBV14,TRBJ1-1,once,CASSQGGRGAFF,TGTGCCAGCAGCCAAGGAGGCAGGGGAGCTTTCTTT
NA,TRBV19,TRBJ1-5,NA,CASSYRWGGNSNQPQHF,TGTGCCAGTAGCTACCGCTGGGGAGGGAATAGCAATCAGCCCCAGCATTTT
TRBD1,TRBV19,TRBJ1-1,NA,CASSLLQGARVNTEAFF,TGTGCCAGTAGTTTACTACAGGGGGCGAGAGTGAACACTGAAGCTTTCTTT
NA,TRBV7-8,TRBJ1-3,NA,CASSLERGAPAGNTIYF,TGTGCCAGCAGCTTAGAGCGGGGGGCGCCGGCTGGAAACACCATATATTTT
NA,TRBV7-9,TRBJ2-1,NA,CASTPCPRGTPSYNEQFF,TGTGCCAGCACCCCCTGTCCCCGGGGGACCCCCTCCTACAATGAGCAGTTCTTC
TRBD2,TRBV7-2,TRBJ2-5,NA,CASSLGGLAGVQETQYF,TGTGCCAGCAGCTTAGGGGGACTAGCGGGGGTGCAAGAGACCCAGTACTTC
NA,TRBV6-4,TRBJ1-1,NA,CASSIRQNTEAFF,TGTGCCAGCAGTATCAGGCAGAACACTGAAGCTTTCTTT
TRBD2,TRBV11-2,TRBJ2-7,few,CASSRSSGTTYEQYF,TGTGCCAGCAGCAGATCTAGCGGGACTACCTACGAGCAGTACTTC
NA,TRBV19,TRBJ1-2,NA,CASSKGGYGYTF,TGTGCCAGTAGCAAGGGAGGCTATGGCTACACCTTC